Each of the 24 T cell receptor beta chains below was sequenced from the same sample in a study of CD8 T cells in ankylosing spondylitis. TCRdb reanalysed the 5' RACE reads using MiXCR and keeps one entry per CDR3 protein. Among about 280,000 distinct CDR3 sequences listed, 20% were seen once. The sequencing input was blood, either unsorted or a sorted T cell fraction (not recorded which). The receptors shown here come from a male donor with ankylosing spondylitis or in good health (not recorded which).

The chain carries TRBV9 and TRBJ2-1, with D uncertain. Germline CDR1 and CDR2: SGDLS and YYNGEE. The CDR3 contains 15 residues. V lost 0 bases to trimming and J lost 9 bases, with 16 bases between them. CDR3 protein: CASSVATWGVGEQFF. In DNA, the CDR3 is TGTGCCAGCAGCGTAGCTACCTGGGGTGTCGGTGAGCAGTTCTTC.

V usage is TRBV7-6 and J usage is TRBJ2-1; possible D gene TRBD2, 7 bases. Germline V gene lookup returns CDR1 SGHVS and CDR2 FNYEAQ. The length of the CDR3 is 16 residues. Between the trimmed V and J ends, which lost 2 bases and 5 bases, there was a span of 16 bases. CDR3: CASSLRLGGRNNEQFF. The CDR3 nucleotides read TGTGCCAGCAGCTTACGGCTGGGGGGGCGGAACAATGAGCAGTTCTTC.

This clonotype was seen only a few times. This sequence joins TRBV5-1 and TRBJ2-3; 7 bases align to TRBD1. Germline-derived CDR1 and CDR2 are SGHRS and YFSETQ. V dropped 0 bases and J dropped 1; count of bases not matched to a gene: 5. The CDR3 consists of 16 residues. Here the CDR3 reads CASSLAHQGGTDTQYF. As DNA, the CDR3 is TGCGCCAGCAGCTTGGCCCATCAGGGGGGCACAGATACGCAGTATTTT.

The gene calls are TRBV15 and TRBJ2-2; tentatively, D is TRBD1 (5 bases). The CDR3 extends over 17 amino acids. The germline gives CDR1 LNHNV, CDR2 YYDKDF (reference sequence). The V and J ends lost 3 bases and 5 bases respectively, with 19 bases between them. The CDR3 here is CATSRGRAVRRTGELFF. CDR3 bases: TGTGCCACCAGCAGGGGCAGGGCGGTAAGGCGGACCGGGGAGCTGTTTTTT.

This clonotype was recorded a few times. The chain has TRBV9 and TRBJ1-2; the D gene is possibly TRBD1 (6 bases). V lost 3 bases and J lost 8, with 20 bases in between. CDR3 length: 15 amino acids. In germline, CDR1 is SGDLS, CDR2 YYNGEE. In nucleotides, the CDR3 is TGTGCCAGCAGCGAGGGGGGGGCCGGCCAAGGCGGCTACACCTTC. Protein product: CASSEGGAGQGGYTF.

V gene TRBV4-1 combines with J gene TRBJ2-5; D is uncertain. The CDR3 is 16 residues long. From germline, CDR1 is MGHRA and CDR2 YSYEKL. The V end was cut by 0 bases, the J end by 5 bases, with 16 bases between. CDR3 DNA: TGCGCCAGCAGCCAAGATGGTTCCACGGTAGGGGAGACCCAGTACTTC. The encoded protein is CASSQDGSTVGETQYF.

The rearrangement joins TRBV2 to TRBJ2-2; 10 nucleotides match TRBD1. CDR3 length: 15 residues. Trimming took 8 bases from V and 5 from J; bases not matched to a gene: 8. Germline CDR1 reads SNHLY; CDR2 reads FYNNEI. The CDR3 nucleotides are TGTGCCAGCCGTCCGGGACAGGGGATGACCGGGGAGCTGTTTTTT. The encoded protein is CASRPGQGMTGELFF.

The sample holds a few counts of this clonotype. The rearrangement joins TRBV28 to TRBJ1-6, with D unresolved. V was clipped by 4 bases and J by 4 bases, with 11 bases between them. CDR1 MDHEN and CDR2 SYDVKM come from the germline V gene. The CDR3 has 15 amino acids. CDR3 residues: CASSSELRYNSPLHF. CDR3 sequence (DNA): TGTGCCAGCAGTTCCGAACTAAGGTATAATTCACCCCTCCACTTT.

In its sample, this clonotype was seen a few times. V usage is TRBV20-1 and J usage is TRBJ2-2, with D possibly TRBD1 on 6 matching bases. Germline V gene data show CDR1 as DFQATT and CDR2 as SNEGSKA (reference sequence). With 0 bases removed from V and 4 bases from J, the gap between germline ends came to 15 bases. The CDR3 extends over 16 amino acids. Here the CDR3 reads CSARDEQGSSTGELFF. Here the CDR3 DNA reads TGCAGTGCTAGAGATGAGCAGGGGTCGAGCACCGGGGAGCTGTTTTTT.

CDR3 protein: CSAPWTGGNTEAFF. The CDR3 bases are TGCAGTGCACCTTGGACAGGGGGCAACACTGAAGCTTTCTTT. The J gene is TRBJ1-1, the V gene TRBV20-1, with 11 bases fitting TRBD1. The V gene's germline CDR1 is DFQATT and CDR2 SNEGSKA (reference sequence). The CDR3 has 14 residues. V dropped 6 bases and J dropped 2; count of bases not matched to a gene: 5.

This clonotype was detected only a few times. This chain connects TRBV3-1 to TRBJ1-6; D ambiguous. Trimming cost V 0 bases and J 12 bases, with 9 bases left between them. Germline V CDR1 and CDR2: LGHDT, YNNKEL (reference sequence). There are 13 residues in the CDR3. The CDR3 DNA sequence: TGTGCCAGCAGCCAAGATGGGTACAGACCCCTCCACTTT. Amino acid sequence: CASSQDGYRPLHF.

This clonotype was detected only a few times. The CDR3 loop is CASSPSGIEQFF. The CDR3 DNA is TGTGCCAGCAGCCCTAGCGGGATTGAGCAGTTCTTC. The V call is TRBV11-3, the J call TRBJ2-1; TRBD2 matches 9 bases. The CDR3 has 12 amino acids. J was trimmed by 9 bases and V by 5 bases; bases with no gene match: 2. Germline CDR1 and CDR2: SGHNT and YENEEA.

This rearrangement joins TRBV3-1 to TRBJ2-3, with TRBD1 as a possible D gene (6 bases). This CDR3 is built from 15 residues. Trimming pared 4 bases from V and 4 bases from J, leaving 15 bases between. Germline V gene lookup returns CDR1 LGHDT and CDR2 YNNKEL (reference sequence). This CDR3 reads CASSPRRGWADTQYF. In DNA form, the CDR3 reads TGTGCCAGCAGCCCGCGCAGGGGTTGGGCAGATACGCAGTATTTT.

This clonotype has ten or more counts. The gene calls are TRBV24-1 and TRBJ1-1; TRBD1 matches at 7 bases. Germline-derived CDR1 and CDR2 are KGHDR and SFDVKD. Trimming took 5 bases from V and 4 from J; bases not matched to a gene: 9. CDR3 length equals 15 residues. The CDR3: CATSGTGPSGTEAFF. For the CDR3, the DNA is TGTGCCACCAGTGGGACAGGCCCTTCGGGCACTGAAGCTTTCTTT.

This clonotype has at least ten counts. The gene calls are TRBV5-1 and TRBJ2-1, with 7 nucleotides matching TRBD1. In germline, CDR1 is SGHRS, CDR2 YFSETQ. V was clipped by 5 bases and J by 6 bases; unmatched bases: 14. The CDR3 consists of 16 residues. CDR3 sequence (DNA): TGCGCCAGCAGTTCAACGGGAACAGGGGAGTTCAATGAGCAGTTCTTC. Its protein is CASSSTGTGEFNEQFF.

The J gene is TRBJ2-2, the V gene TRBV5-5; D remains unclear. Germline CDR1 and CDR2: SGHKS and YYEKEE (reference sequence). The CDR3 runs 17 residues. The V end was cut by 1 base, the J end by 5 bases, with 18 bases between. CDR3 amino acids: CASSLTQLTVRTGELFF. The CDR3 nucleotides read TGTGCCAGCAGCTTGACACAGCTCACGGTTCGGACCGGGGAGCTGTTTTTT.

The rearrangement uses TRBV28 and TRBJ2-3, with 7 positions matching TRBD2. V lost 5 bases to trimming and J lost 0 bases; unmatched junction nucleotides: 11. In germline, CDR1 is MDHEN, CDR2 SYDVKM. This CDR3 has 17 amino acids. In nucleotides, the CDR3 is TGTGCCAGCAGTCCTCCGTCTGGGGGGGGGAGCACAGATACGCAGTATTTT. This encodes CASSPPSGGGSTDTQYF.

V gene TRBV20-1 combines with J gene TRBJ1-5, with D hard to call. Germline V gene data show CDR1 as DFQATT and CDR2 as SNEGSKA (reference sequence). Trimming took 0 bases from V and 7 from J, leaving 13 bases between them. CDR3 length: 14 amino acids. The CDR3 protein is CSAREGGIAQPQHF. For the CDR3, the DNA is TGCAGTGCTAGAGAGGGTGGCATTGCCCAGCCCCAGCATTTT.

This clonotype was detected a few times. V is TRBV28 and J is TRBJ2-7; D is perhaps TRBD1 (6 bases). This CDR3 comprises 12 residues. V was clipped by 10 bases and J by 6 bases, with 16 bases between them. CDR1 and CDR2 (germline): MDHEN, SYDVKM. CDR3 sequence: CATQGVGLEQYV. The CDR3 bases are TGTGCCACACAGGGAGTCGGACTCGAGCAGTACGTC.

This clonotype was detected ten times or more. The DNA for the CDR3 is TGTGCCAGCAGCCAAGATGCGAGTACTGGAAACACCATATATTTT. It codes for CASSQDASTGNTIYF. The chain is built from TRBV4-2 and TRBJ1-3; D is undetermined. V was shortened by 0 bases and J by 2 bases, with 8 bases between the two germline ends. The CDR3 covers 15 residues. Germline values: CDR1 LGHNA, CDR2 YNFKEQ.

The V call is TRBV5-1, the J call TRBJ1-4, with a weak D call TRBD1 (5 bases). The CDR3 loop spans 15 amino acids. Deletions cut 4 bases from V and 1 base from J, with 11 bases between. The germline gives CDR1 SGHRS, CDR2 YFSETQ. CDR3 nucleotides: TGCGCCAGCAGCCTTCAGGGTCGAACTAATGAAAAACTGTTTTTT. It translates to CASSLQGRTNEKLFF.

The chain employs TRBV28 and TRBJ2-1, with a possible D match to TRBD1 (6 bases). This CDR3 has 15 amino acids. The V gene's germline CDR1 is MDHEN and CDR2 SYDVKM. V lost 2 bases and J 4 bases, leaving 12 bases between the germline ends. Written as DNA, the CDR3 is TGTGCCAGCAGTTTAGTGGGGGCGCAATACAATGAGCAGTTCTTC. Translating it yields CASSLVGAQYNEQFF.

This clonotype was found a few times. This may stem from a read error, because a much larger clone lies one nucleotide away. The chain recombines TRBV2 with TRBJ1-3; D is unclear. The CDR3 extends over 16 amino acids. Trimming stripped 1 base from V and 0 bases from J, with 10 bases between. Looked up from germline, CDR1 is SNHLY and CDR2 is FYNNEI. Here the CDR3 reads CASSEGTGSSGNTIYF. CDR3 coding DNA: TGTGCCAGCAGTGAAGGGACGGGGAGCTCTGGAAACACCATATATTTT.

This chain connects TRBV7-3 to TRBJ2-2; 14 nucleotides agree with TRBD2. CDR3 length: 16 residues. In germline, CDR1 is SGHTA, CDR2 FQGTGA. The junction had 7 bases not matched to a gene; V was cut back by 6 bases and J by 7 bases. The CDR3 DNA reads TGTGCCAGCAGTCCAGGGACTAGCGGGGGTTTCGGGGAGCTGTTTTTT. It specifies CASSPGTSGGFGELFF.